These 29 T cell receptor beta chains were all obtained from the same sample, sequenced in a study of T-cell memory formation after mild COVID-19. Each CDR3 protein is one row after TCRdb ran MiXCR on the 5' RACE reads. Of fewer than 650,000 distinct CDR3 sequences in the sample, 15% to 20% are singletons; the top ten hold about 7.5%. The specimen was PBMCs or a T cell subset sorted from them (not recorded which). These TCRs come from an adult woman who had mild COVID-19 (a few samples of this study predate the infection). Cell type and time point are not known.

The rearrangement joins TRBV7-6 to TRBJ2-6, with unresolved D. This CDR3 contains 14 residues. Trimming removed 1 base from V and 2 bases from J, with 3 bases in between. From germline, CDR1 is SGHVS and CDR2 FNYEAQ. CDR3 protein: CASSLVAGANVLTF. In nucleotides, the CDR3 is TGTGCCAGCAGCTTAGTGGCTGGGGCCAACGTCCTGACTTTC.

The chain joins TRBV4-1 to TRBJ2-3; maybe TRBD1 (6 bases). The CDR3 contains 15 residues. Looked up from germline, CDR1 is MGHRA and CDR2 is YSYEKL. Trimming removed 0 bases at V and 2 bases at J, with 9 bases between. Here the CDR3 DNA reads TGCGCCAGCAGCCAAGACGAGGGGGACACAGATACGCAGTATTTT. As protein: CASSQDEGDTDTQYF.

This clonotype has only a few counts. J is TRBJ2-7 and V is TRBV29-1; 7 bases are a match to TRBD2. This CDR3 is 14 amino acids long. Germline values: CDR1 SQVTM, CDR2 ANQGSEA. The trim removed 6 bases at V and 5 bases at J, leaving 13 bases unmatched. CDR3 bases: TGCAGCGTCGCCAGTGGGGGGGTAAAGAACGAGCAGTACTTC. Amino acids: CSVASGGVKNEQYF.

This clonotype has just a few counts. The V call is TRBV7-6, the J call TRBJ1-5; D remains unclear. V lost 5 bases and J 0 bases, leaving 5 bases between the germline ends. The CDR3 spans 13 residues. Germline CDR1 is SGHVS and CDR2 is FNYEAQ. The CDR3 protein is CASSVNSNQPQHF. The CDR3 DNA is TGTGCCAGCAGCGTTAATAGCAATCAGCCCCAGCATTTT.

V is TRBV7-9 and J is TRBJ2-1; TRBD1 aligns across 9 bases. Germline loops: CDR1 SEHNR, CDR2 FQNEAQ (reference sequence). This CDR3 has 15 residues. V lost 3 bases and J lost 6; bases outside the gene matches: 6. The CDR3 protein is CASSLAGTGSNEQFF. CDR3 bases: TGTGCCAGCAGCTTGGCCGGGACAGGGTCCAATGAGCAGTTCTTC. The full variable domain, its missing parts supplied by reference TRBV7-9 and TRBJ2-1, is DTGVSQNPRHKITKRGQNVTFRCDPISEHNRLYWYRQTLGQGPEFLTYFQNEAQLEKSRLLSDRFSAERPKGSFSTLEIQRTEQGDSAMYLCASSLAGTGSNEQFFGPGTRLTVL.

The sample holds many counts of this clonotype. The V gene is TRBV19, the J gene TRBJ2-1; 10 nucleotides align to TRBD1. Trimming cost V 5 bases and J 8 bases; bases outside gene matches: 9. Germline CDR1 LNHDA, CDR2 SQIVND (reference sequence). The CDR3 is 15 residues long. CDR3 sequence reads: CASSSGQGYLDEQFF. The DNA of the CDR3 is TGTGCCAGTAGTTCGGGACAGGGGTATTTGGATGAGCAGTTCTTC.

This clonotype turned up a few times. CDR3 protein: CASSDVLDFNEQYF. For the CDR3, the DNA is TGTGCCAGCAGTGATGTACTAGATTTCAACGAGCAGTACTTC. The J gene is TRBJ2-7, the V gene TRBV25-1; maybe TRBD2 (5 bases). The CDR3 covers 14 residues. CDR1 and CDR2 from the germline V gene are MGHDK and SYGVNS. V gave up 3 bases and J gave up 5 bases, with 14 bases separating them.

This clonotype appeared a few times. The chain uses TRBV7-9 and TRBJ1-6, with 7 bases fitting TRBD1. Germline V CDR1 and CDR2: SEHNR, FQNEAQ (reference sequence). The length of the CDR3 is 14 residues. V lost 4 bases, J lost 6 bases, and 3 bases stayed unmatched. CDR3 protein: CASSWGQPNSPLHF. CDR3 nucleotide sequence: TGTGCCAGCAGCTGGGGACAGCCTAATTCACCCCTCCACTTT.

In its sample, this clonotype was seen a few times. CDR3 in DNA: TGTGCCAGCAGTCCCCACCGGGGGGGAAATTCACCCCTCCACTTT. Translation gives CASSPHRGGNSPLHF. The V and J genes are TRBV12-3 or TRBV12-4 and TRBJ1-6; possibly TRBD1 for D (5 bases). The CDR3 extends over 15 amino acids. V was pared by 5 bases and J by 7 bases, with 15 bases between.

The chain recombines TRBV24-1 with TRBJ2-1; perhaps TRBD2 as D (6 bases). CDR3 length: 18 amino acids. Germline V gene sequence: CDR1 KGHDR, CDR2 SFDVKD. V lost 7 bases to trimming and J lost 1 base, with 22 bases between them. For the CDR3, the DNA is TGTGCCACCAGCGATCCCGGGACTCCAGAACGTTCCTACAATGAGCAGTTCTTC. The encoded protein is CATSDPGTPERSYNEQFF.

The rearrangement links TRBV5-6 to TRBJ2-6; no clear D gene. CDR1 and CDR2 (germline): SGHDT, YYEEEE. V lost 4 bases and J 4 bases, leaving 12 bases between the germline ends. The CDR3 consists of 15 residues. Here the CDR3 DNA reads TGTGCCAGCAGCCCTACCACGCCAGGGGCCAACGTCCTGACTTTC. Amino acids: CASSPTTPGANVLTF.

This clonotype showed up just a few times. This chain connects TRBV4-1 to TRBJ2-3; 8 bases agree with TRBD2. In germline, CDR1 is MGHRA, CDR2 YSYEKL. Trimming took 2 bases from V and 1 from J; bases not matched to a gene: 14. The CDR3 contains 19 residues. CDR3 in DNA: TGCGCCAGCAGCCAACACCTTGCGGCGGGAGGAGGGGGCACAGATACGCAGTATTTT. Encoded protein: CASSQHLAAGGGGTDTQYF.

The genes are TRBV25-1 and TRBJ2-5; 9 bases are a match to TRBD2. Looked up from germline, CDR1 is MGHDK and CDR2 is SYGVNS. This CDR3 is built from 17 residues. J lost 1 base, V lost 1 base, and 7 bases had no gene match. DNA of the CDR3: TGTGCCAGCAGTGAATCGAGGACTAGCGTAATCCAAGAGACCCAGTACTTC. Its protein product is CASSESRTSVIQETQYF.

This clonotype was counted once. The genes are TRBV4-2 and TRBJ2-3; weak D call: TRBD1 (5 bases). This CDR3 has 19 amino acids. V lost 2 bases, J lost 0 bases, and 21 bases lay in between. Germline V gene data show CDR1 as LGHNA and CDR2 as YNFKEQ. The CDR3 DNA follows: TGTGCCAGCAGCCAAAAGGATGGCCACTCGCCAGGGAGCACAGATACGCAGTATTTT. This sequence encodes CASSQKDGHSPGSTDTQYF.

The chain is built from TRBV12-3 or TRBV12-4 and TRBJ2-1; 13 bases match TRBD2. The CDR3 runs to 18 residues. J gave up 4 bases and V 6 bases, and 12 bases lay outside the gene matches. The CDR3 DNA sequence: TGTGCCAGCAGCTCTAGACTAGCGGGGGGCCGAAGTTACAATGAGCAGTTCTTC. Its protein product is CASSSRLAGGRSYNEQFF.

A few counts support this clonotype. The chain joins TRBV7-3 to TRBJ2-3; D ambiguous. In germline, CDR1 is SGHTA, CDR2 FQGTGA. Trimming removed 2 bases at V and 7 bases at J, with 7 bases between. The CDR3 runs 12 residues. CDR3 region: CASSLEGHTQYF. The CDR3, as DNA: TGTGCCAGCAGCTTAGAAGGGCATACGCAGTATTTT.

V gene TRBV12-3 or TRBV12-4 combines with J gene TRBJ1-5; D gene ambiguous. This CDR3 comprises 14 residues. The germline V and J ends were trimmed by 6 bases and 8 bases, with 17 bases remaining between them. The CDR3 sequence: CASSPEEGGKPQHF. The DNA for the CDR3 is TGTGCCAGCAGCCCTGAGGAGGGAGGCAAGCCCCAGCATTTT.

The chain uses TRBV6-2 or TRBV6-3 and TRBJ2-1; 14 bases align to TRBD2. The CDR3 totals 17 residues. The germline V gene encodes CDR1 MNHEY and CDR2 SVGEGT. Trimming took 6 bases from V and 9 from J; bases not matched to a gene: 13. CDR3 loop: CASRLYRGLAGEAEQFF. CDR3 DNA sequence: TGTGCCAGCAGGCTCTACCGGGGACTAGCGGGAGAGGCTGAGCAGTTCTTC.

The chain joins TRBV20-1 to TRBJ2-3, with a weak D call TRBD2 (6 bases). There are 16 residues in the CDR3. Germline CDR1 and CDR2: DFQATT and SNEGSKA (reference sequence). Trimming took off 1 base at V and 4 bases at J, with 18 bases between the two ends. CDR3 nucleotide sequence: TGCAGTGCTAGAGGGGTGCGGGGAGTCCCTCCAGATACGCAGTATTTT. Translation gives CSARGVRGVPPDTQYF.

The chain recombines TRBV7-9 with TRBJ2-6; 10 nucleotides agree with TRBD1. CDR3 length: 17 residues. The J segment lost 3 bases and the V segment lost 11 bases, leaving 13 bases of the junction unmatched. In germline, CDR1 is SEHNR, CDR2 FQNEAQ (reference sequence). The CDR3 loop reads CAANGRTGGYGANVLTF. DNA of the CDR3: TGTGCCGCAAACGGGAGGACAGGGGGATATGGGGCCAACGTCCTGACTTTC.

The rearrangement links TRBV2 to TRBJ2-7; TRBD1 aligns across 10 bases. V shed 7 bases, J shed 6 bases, and the junction held 9 bases outside the gene matches. Per germline, CDR1 SNHLY and CDR2 FYNNEI. This CDR3 is built from 14 residues. The CDR3: CASTDGTGVFEQYF. The CDR3 DNA sequence: TGTGCCAGCACTGACGGGACAGGGGTGTTCGAGCAGTACTTC.

A word on this clonotype: One end of the junction does not line up with germline, which may come from a read error. The chain recombines TRBV7-6 with TRBJ2-3, with D possibly being TRBD2 (6 bases). This CDR3 spans 16 amino acids. In germline, CDR1 is SGHVS, CDR2 FNYEAQ. The DNA for the CDR3 is TGTGCAAGCAGCCGAGGAGCGGGCGTAACCACAGATACGCAGTATTTT. This codes for CASSRGAGVTTDTQYF.

The rearrangement uses TRBV12-3 or TRBV12-4 and TRBJ1-1, with 12 bases matching TRBD1. V lost 6 bases, J lost 4 bases, and 9 bases stayed unmatched. CDR3 length: 16 residues. DNA of the CDR3: TGTGCCAGCAGCCCAGACGGGACAGGGGGCGTCACTGAAGCTTTCTTT. Translated: CASSPDGTGGVTEAFF.

J is TRBJ1-1 and V is TRBV4-1; maybe TRBD1 (5 bases). CDR1 is MGHRA, CDR2 YSYEKL, per germline. Trimming shortened V by 0 bases and J by 1 base, and 18 bases separated the two germline ends. This CDR3 region has 18 residues. DNA of the CDR3: TGCGCCAGCAGCCAAGATGGCGGAGGGGCCAGGGCGAACACTGAAGCTTTCTTT. Protein product: CASSQDGGGARANTEAFF.

Remarks on this clonotype: As the CDR3 is not closed by the conserved phenylalanine or tryptophan, this likely results from a read error. Because the CDR3's place on the DNA is in doubt, the DNA is left out and the CDR3 is given as listed by TCRdb. This rearrangement joins TRBV20-1 to TRBJ2-7; TRBD2 was called by the table and not checked on the DNA. CDR1 DFQATT and CDR2 SNEGSKA come from the germline V gene (reference sequence). Ends included, the CDR3 has 12 residues. The CDR3 loop is CSAGLIGTAFFI.

The rearrangement uses TRBV12-3 or TRBV12-4 and TRBJ1-2; TRBD1 matches at 9 bases. This CDR3 has 15 amino acids. Unmatched junction bases numbered 2, after V lost 3 bases and J lost 0 bases. CDR3 DNA: TGTGCCAGCAGTTTGGGACAGGGAACTAACTATGGCTACACCTTC. Residues: CASSLGQGTNYGYTF.

V is TRBV4-1 and J is TRBJ2-7; no clear D gene. Trimming removed 0 bases at V and 2 bases at J, with 11 bases between. Germline CDR1 is MGHRA and CDR2 is YSYEKL. The CDR3 covers 15 residues. DNA of the CDR3: TGCGCCAGCAGCCAAGAGGGTAGAGGCACCTACGAGCAGTACTTC. Protein sequence: CASSQEGRGTYEQYF.

This clonotype was counted a few times. The rearrangement links TRBV15 to TRBJ2-7, with D possibly matching TRBD1 (6 bases). The CDR3 loop spans 13 amino acids. Germline V gene lookup returns CDR1 LNHNV and CDR2 YYDKDF (reference sequence). The V and J ends lost 3 bases and 12 bases respectively, with 18 bases between them. The CDR3 here is CATSSQDSPVPYF. CDR3 nucleotides: TGTGCCACCAGCAGTCAGGACAGCCCCGTTCCGTACTTC.

This clonotype turned up a few times. V usage is TRBV12-3 or TRBV12-4 and J usage is TRBJ1-6; a possible D gene is TRBD1 (5 bases). V was pared by 3 bases and J by 9 bases, with 12 bases between. The CDR3 contains 14 residues. DNA for the CDR3: TGTGCCAGCAGTTTTGGGCAGGGCGCTTCACCCCTCCACTTT. Encoded protein: CASSFGQGASPLHF.